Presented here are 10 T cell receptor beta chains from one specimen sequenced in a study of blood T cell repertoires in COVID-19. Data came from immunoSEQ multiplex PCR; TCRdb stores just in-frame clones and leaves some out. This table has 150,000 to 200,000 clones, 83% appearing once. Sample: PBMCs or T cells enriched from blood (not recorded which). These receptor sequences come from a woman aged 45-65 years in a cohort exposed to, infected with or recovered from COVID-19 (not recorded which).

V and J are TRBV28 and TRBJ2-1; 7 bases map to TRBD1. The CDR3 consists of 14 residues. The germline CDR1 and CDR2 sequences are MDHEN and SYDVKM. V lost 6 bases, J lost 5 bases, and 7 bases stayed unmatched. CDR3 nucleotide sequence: TGTGCCAGCAGGTCCACTGGACAGGACAATGAGCAGTTCTTC. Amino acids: CASRSTGQDNEQFF.

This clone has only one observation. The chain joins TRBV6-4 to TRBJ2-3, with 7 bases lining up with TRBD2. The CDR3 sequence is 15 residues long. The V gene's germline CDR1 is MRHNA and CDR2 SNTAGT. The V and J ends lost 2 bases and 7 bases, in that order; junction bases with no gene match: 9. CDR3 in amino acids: CASSDNREADYTQYF. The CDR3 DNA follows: TGTGCCAGCAGTGACAATCGGGAGGCCGACTATACGCAGTATTTT.

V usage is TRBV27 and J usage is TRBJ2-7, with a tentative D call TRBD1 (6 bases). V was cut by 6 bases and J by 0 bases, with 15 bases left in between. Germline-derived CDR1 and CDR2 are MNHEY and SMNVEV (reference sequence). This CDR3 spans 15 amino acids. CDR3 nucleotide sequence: TGTGCCAGCAGCATGACAGGCCAGAGCTCCTACGAGCAGTACTTC. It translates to CASSMTGQSSYEQYF.

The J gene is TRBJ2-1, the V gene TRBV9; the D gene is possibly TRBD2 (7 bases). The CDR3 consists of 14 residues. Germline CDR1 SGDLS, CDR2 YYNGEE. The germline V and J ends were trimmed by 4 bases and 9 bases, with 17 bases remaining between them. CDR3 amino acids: CASSLGWGGREQFF. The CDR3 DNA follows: TGTGCCAGCAGCTTGGGATGGGGGGGCCGTGAGCAGTTCTTC.

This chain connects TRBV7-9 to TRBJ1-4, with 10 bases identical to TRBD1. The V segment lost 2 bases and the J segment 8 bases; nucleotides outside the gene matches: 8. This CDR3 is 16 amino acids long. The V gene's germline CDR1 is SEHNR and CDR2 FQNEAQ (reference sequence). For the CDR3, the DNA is TGTGCCAGCAGCTTAACCCCCGGGACAGGGGAGGAAAAACTGTTTTTT. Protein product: CASSLTPGTGEEKLFF.

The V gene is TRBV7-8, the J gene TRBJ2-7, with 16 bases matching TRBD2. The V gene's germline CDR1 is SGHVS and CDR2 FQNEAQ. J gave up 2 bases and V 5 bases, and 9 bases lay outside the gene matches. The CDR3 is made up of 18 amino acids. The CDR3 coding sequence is TGTGCCAGCAGCAGACCGGGACTAGCGGGGGGGACCACCTACGAGCAGTACTTC. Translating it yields CASSRPGLAGGTTYEQYF.

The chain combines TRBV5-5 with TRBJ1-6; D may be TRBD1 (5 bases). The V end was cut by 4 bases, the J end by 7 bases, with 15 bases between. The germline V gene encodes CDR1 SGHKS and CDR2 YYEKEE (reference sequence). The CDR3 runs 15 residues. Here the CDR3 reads CASSPLSGVNSPLHF. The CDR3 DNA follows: TGTGCCAGCAGCCCCCTGTCGGGGGTGAATTCACCCCTCCACTTT.

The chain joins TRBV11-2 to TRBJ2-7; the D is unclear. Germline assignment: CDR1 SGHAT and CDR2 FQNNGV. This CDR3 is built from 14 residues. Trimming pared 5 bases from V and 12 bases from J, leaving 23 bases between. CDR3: CASSLHDALAAVYF. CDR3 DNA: TGTGCCAGCAGCCTCCACGATGCATTAGCCGCAGTGTACTTC.

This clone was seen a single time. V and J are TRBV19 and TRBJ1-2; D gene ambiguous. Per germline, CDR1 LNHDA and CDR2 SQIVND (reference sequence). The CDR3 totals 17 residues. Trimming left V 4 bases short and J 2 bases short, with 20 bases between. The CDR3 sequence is CASSRMLILRENYGYTF. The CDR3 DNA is TGTGCCAGTAGTAGAATGCTCATCCTTCGGGAGAACTATGGCTACACCTTC.

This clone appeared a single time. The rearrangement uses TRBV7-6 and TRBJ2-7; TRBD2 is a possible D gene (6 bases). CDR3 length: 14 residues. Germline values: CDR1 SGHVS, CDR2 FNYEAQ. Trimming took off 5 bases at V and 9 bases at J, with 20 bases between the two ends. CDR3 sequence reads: CASSLPSEGFVQYF. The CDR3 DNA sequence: TGTGCCAGCAGCCTCCCCTCGGAGGGGTTTGTGCAGTACTTC.